These 4 T cell receptor beta chains originate from one sample sequenced in a study of molecular identifiers for immune sequencing clone quantification. MiXCR was run by TCRdb on the PCR reads, yielding one entry per CDR3 protein. The table shows fewer than 350,000 distinct CDR3 sequences, with about 23% occurring only once. The sample taken for sequencing was naive CD8+ T cells from blood, with Jurkat cell RNA spiked in. Subset indicated: FACS-sorted CD8+CD4-CCR7+CD45RA+ naive T cells. These receptors originate from a human donor in good health. Some libraries in this study had Jurkat cell RNA spiked in.

The chain is built from TRBV4-3 and TRBJ1-5, with D possibly matching TRBD1 (5 bases). V was clipped by 4 bases and J by 7 bases, with 14 bases between them. Germline CDR1 reads LGHNA; CDR2 reads YSLEER. The CDR3 runs 14 residues. CDR3: CASSPAVGGQPQHF. The CDR3 region has the DNA TGCGCCAGCAGCCCGGCCGTGGGGGGGCAGCCCCAGCATTTT.

Turning to this clonotype: This may arise from a read error, as a much more abundant clone is one base away. V and J are TRBV27 and TRBJ2-1; 11 bases align to TRBD2. Germline V gene data show CDR1 as MNHEY and CDR2 as SMNVEV (reference sequence). The CDR3 is 14 amino acids. CDR3 in DNA: TGTGCCAGCAGTTTGACTAGCGGGGCCGATGAGCAGTCCTTC. As protein: CASSLTSGADEQSF.

This clonotype was found a few times. The chain couples TRBV27 to TRBJ2-5, with D possibly matching TRBD2 (6 bases). The V end was cut by 9 bases, the J end by 2 bases, with 22 bases between. Germline CDR1 and CDR2: MNHEY and SMNVEV (reference sequence). The CDR3 is 16 residues long. The CDR3 sequence: CASRPGESAYQETQYF. CDR3 DNA: TGTGCCAGTCGCCCGGGGGAGAGTGCGTATCAAGAGACCCAGTACTTC.

This clonotype was detected many times. The chain has TRBV12-3 or TRBV12-4 and TRBJ2-5, with 7 bases that match TRBD1. Trimming took 6 bases from V and 3 from J; bases not matched to a gene: 16. The CDR3 loop spans 17 amino acids. CDR3 sequence (DNA): TGTGCCAGCAGCTTGTCCTTGACCGACAGGGCAGAAGAGACCCAGTACTTC. Translating it yields CASSLSLTDRAEETQYF.